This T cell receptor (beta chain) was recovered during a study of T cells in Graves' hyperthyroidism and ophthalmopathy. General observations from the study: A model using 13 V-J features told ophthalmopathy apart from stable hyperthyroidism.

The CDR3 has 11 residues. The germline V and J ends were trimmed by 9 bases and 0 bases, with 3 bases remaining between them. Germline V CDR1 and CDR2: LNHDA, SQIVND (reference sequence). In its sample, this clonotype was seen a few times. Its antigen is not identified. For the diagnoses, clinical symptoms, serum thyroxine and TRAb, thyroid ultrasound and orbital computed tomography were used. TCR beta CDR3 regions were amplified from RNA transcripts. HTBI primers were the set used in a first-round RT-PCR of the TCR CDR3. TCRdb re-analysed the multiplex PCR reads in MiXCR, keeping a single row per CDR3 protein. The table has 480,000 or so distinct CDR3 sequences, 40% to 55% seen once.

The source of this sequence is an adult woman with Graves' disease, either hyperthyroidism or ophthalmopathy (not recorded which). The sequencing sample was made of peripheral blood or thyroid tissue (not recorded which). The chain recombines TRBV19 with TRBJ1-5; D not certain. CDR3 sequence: CARNSNQPQHF. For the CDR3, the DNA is TGTGCCAGGAATAGCAATCAGCCCCAGCATTTT.